Presented here are 31 T cell receptor beta chains from one specimen sequenced in a study of Graves' ophthalmopathy and Graves' hyperthyroidism. RNA transcripts provided the template for amplifying TCR beta CDR3 regions. An initial RT-PCR round employing HTBI primers preceded a second-round multiplex PCR. TCRdb called the multiplex PCR reads again in MiXCR, with one record for every CDR3 protein. Of about 400,000 distinct CDR3 sequences listed, around 18% are singletons. Material for sequencing was peripheral blood. These receptor sequences come from a woman aged 18-35 years with Graves' ophthalmopathy.

Many counts were recorded for this clonotype. The chain has TRBV14 and TRBJ2-5; the match to TRBD1 covers 9 bases. The CDR3 sequence is 15 residues long. Germline trimming cut 6 bases from V and 4 bases from J; bases unmatched to any gene: 9. Germline CDR1 SGHDN, CDR2 FVKESK. CDR3 region: CASSNYRGLRETQYF. CDR3 DNA sequence: TGTGCCAGCAGTAATTACAGGGGGCTGAGAGAGACCCAGTACTTC. Filled out from reference TRBV14 and TRBJ2-5, the complete variable domain reads EAGVTQFPSHSVIEKGQTVTLRCDPISGHDNLYWYRRVMGKEIKFLLHFVKESKQDESGMPNNRFLAERTGGTYSTLKVQPAELEDSGVYFCASSNYRGLRETQYFGPGTRLLVL.

This clonotype has a count of ten or more. The CDR3 nucleotides are TGTGCCAGCAGTGAAAGGGCGGAGCAGTACTTC. Protein sequence: CASSERAEQYF. The chain employs TRBV2 and TRBJ2-7; D ambiguous. This CDR3 contains 11 residues. Germline CDR1 and CDR2: SNHLY and FYNNEI. Trimming shortened V by 2 bases and J by 7 bases, and 6 bases separated the two germline ends.

The chain employs TRBV27 and TRBJ2-5, with D tentatively TRBD2 (5 bases). The length of the CDR3 is 14 residues. Germline V gives CDR1 MNHEY, CDR2 SMNVEV (reference sequence). V shed 2 bases and J shed 2 bases, with 9 bases lying between them. The CDR3 sequence: CASSLIGSQETQYF. CDR3 in DNA: TGTGCCAGCAGTTTAATTGGGAGTCAAGAGACCCAGTACTTC.

This clonotype was counted at least ten times. The chain recombines TRBV19 with TRBJ2-7, with TRBD1 identical over 10 bases. From germline, CDR1 is LNHDA and CDR2 SQIVND (reference sequence). Trimming took 6 bases from V and 3 from J; bases not matched to a gene: 5. CDR3 length: 14 amino acids. In DNA form, the CDR3 reads TGTGCCAGTAGGGGACAGGGGCCTTTCTACGAGCAGTACTTC. Amino acids: CASRGQGPFYEQYF.

The table lists this clonotype with many counts. The rearrangement joins TRBV6-2 or TRBV6-3 to TRBJ1-5; TRBD1 aligns across 8 bases. Germline values: CDR1 MNHEY, CDR2 SVGEGT. The V segment lost 6 bases and the J segment 3 bases; nucleotides outside the gene matches: 13. The CDR3 extends over 17 amino acids. The CDR3 sequence is CASSLLPGQVPNQPQHF. In DNA, the CDR3 is TGTGCCAGCAGCCTACTCCCGGGACAGGTACCCAATCAGCCCCAGCATTTT.

Remarks on this clonotype: This may arise from a read error, as a much more abundant clone is one base away. The rearrangement uses TRBV12-3 or TRBV12-4 and TRBJ2-7; TRBD1 matches 9 bases. This CDR3 is 15 amino acids long. The CDR3 DNA reads TGTGCCATCAGTCCGGGACAGGGCATAACCTACGAGCAGTACTTC. It yields the protein CAISPGQGITYEQYF.

This clonotype came up many times. The chain carries TRBV28 and TRBJ1-1; TRBD1 agrees at 7 bases. This CDR3 region has 15 residues. Trimming removed 4 bases from V and 4 bases from J; junction bases left unmatched: 9. In germline, CDR1 is MDHEN, CDR2 SYDVKM. In DNA, the CDR3 is TGTGCCAGCAGTTCCCCCCGCGACAGGGTCACTGAAGCTTTCTTT. This encodes CASSSPRDRVTEAFF. Full variable domain (remainder filled in from reference TRBV28 and TRBJ1-1): DVKVTQSSRYLVKRTGEKVFLECVQDMDHENMFWYRQDPGLGLRLIYFSYDVKMKEKGDIPEGYSVSREKKERFSLILESASTNQTSMYLCASSSPRDRVTEAFFGQGTRLTVV.

The table lists this clonotype with many counts. This chain joins TRBV20-1 and TRBJ1-1; D uncertain. The germline V gene has CDR1 DFQATT and CDR2 SNEGSKA (reference sequence). Trimming removed 5 bases at V and 0 bases at J, with 13 bases between. The CDR3 contains 14 residues. CDR3 sequence: CSAQRWDVNTEAFF. DNA for the CDR3: TGCAGTGCTCAGAGGTGGGATGTGAACACTGAAGCTTTCTTT.

This clonotype appeared many times. The chain has TRBV30 and TRBJ1-5; tentative D call: TRBD1 (5 bases). The CDR3 loop spans 13 amino acids. Per germline, CDR1 GTSNPN and CDR2 SVGIG (reference sequence). Trimming removed 5 bases at V and 3 bases at J, with 11 bases between. The CDR3 spells CAWADSHNQPQHF. For the CDR3, the DNA is TGTGCCTGGGCAGACAGCCACAATCAGCCCCAGCATTTT.

This clonotype has at least ten counts. This chain joins TRBV20-1 and TRBJ2-7; 10 bases agree with TRBD2. Trimming at V came to 5 bases and at J to 2 bases, leaving 12 bases not matched to a gene. The CDR3 covers 16 residues. CDR1 and CDR2 from the germline V gene are DFQATT and SNEGSKA (reference sequence). The CDR3 nucleotides read TGCAGTGCTCGAGGACTAGCGGCTAATGTAACCTACGAGCAGTACTTC. It translates to CSARGLAANVTYEQYF.

This clonotype has at least ten counts. V is TRBV12-3 or TRBV12-4 and J is TRBJ1-1; D gene ambiguous. The CDR3 is made up of 13 amino acids. Trimming left V 6 bases short and J 4 bases short, with 12 bases between. CDR3 region: CASRERFGTEAFF. The DNA for the CDR3 is TGTGCCAGCAGGGAGAGGTTCGGCACTGAAGCTTTCTTT.

This clonotype came up many times. The rearrangement links TRBV5-1 to TRBJ2-7; 7 nucleotides match TRBD1. Unmatched junction bases numbered 9, after V lost 4 bases and J lost 2 bases. This CDR3 is built from 15 residues. CDR1 is SGHRS, CDR2 YFSETQ, per germline. The CDR3 nucleotides are TGCGCCAGCAGCCCCCGGACAGGCGAAACCTACGAGCAGTACTTC. Its translation is CASSPRTGETYEQYF.

This clonotype was counted at least ten times. The chain is built from TRBV6-1 and TRBJ1-1; 9 bases map to TRBD1. CDR3 size: 15 residues. CDR1 is MNHNS and CDR2 is SASEGT in the germline V gene. V gave up 6 bases and J gave up 5 bases; unmatched junction bases: 10. As DNA, the CDR3 is TGTGCCAGCAGATTGCTTACAGGGGGCTCTACTGAAGCTTTCTTT. Protein sequence: CASRLLTGGSTEAFF.

The sample holds many counts of this clonotype. This rearrangement joins TRBV28 to TRBJ1-6; D perhaps matches TRBD1 (5 bases). CDR1 MDHEN and CDR2 SYDVKM come from the germline V gene. V lost 4 bases to trimming and J lost 0 bases, with 7 bases between them. The CDR3 sequence is 15 residues long. The CDR3 is CASSWDGSYNSPLHF. CDR3 sequence (DNA): TGTGCCAGCAGTTGGGACGGCTCCTATAATTCACCCCTCCACTTT.

The rearrangement links TRBV6-1 to TRBJ1-2; D not resolved. Germline V gene lookup returns CDR1 MNHNS and CDR2 SASEGT. Trimming took off 6 bases at V and 6 bases at J, with 20 bases between the two ends. This CDR3 contains 15 residues. CDR3 amino acids: CASSSPLDLWNGYTF. The CDR3 DNA follows: TGTGCCAGCAGCTCACCCTTGGACCTGTGGAATGGCTACACCTTC.

The table lists this clonotype with many counts. The chain uses TRBV28 and TRBJ1-2; D may be TRBD1 (6 bases). Trimming cost V 6 bases and J 5 bases, with 22 bases left between them. Germline CDR1 and CDR2: MDHEN and SYDVKM. This CDR3 spans 16 amino acids. CDR3 in DNA: TGTGCCAGCAGAGACGCCTCGGGGGGGGCGGGATATGGCTACACCTTC. Amino acids: CASRDASGGAGYGYTF.

This clonotype has a count of ten or more. V and J are TRBV12-3 or TRBV12-4 and TRBJ2-6; 7 bases align to TRBD1. CDR3 length: 17 amino acids. J gave up 0 bases and V 5 bases, and 7 bases lay outside the gene matches. CDR3 sequence (DNA): TGTGCCAGCAGTCCGCCTCAGGGGGACTCTGGGGCCAACGTCCTGACTTTC. It codes for CASSPPQGDSGANVLTF.

This clonotype was recorded many times. The genes are TRBV6-2 or TRBV6-3 and TRBJ1-1; D is unclear. Trimming removed 0 bases at V and 0 bases at J, with 2 bases between. Germline CDR1 is MNHEY and CDR2 is SVGEGT. The CDR3 consists of 13 residues. This CDR3 is CASSYSVNTEAFF. CDR3 DNA sequence: TGTGCCAGCAGTTACTCAGTGAACACTGAAGCTTTCTTT.

In its sample, this clonotype was seen many times. The chain combines TRBV2 with TRBJ2-5; D might be TRBD2 (6 bases). Trimming took 2 bases from V and 5 from J, leaving 12 bases between them. Germline V gene data show CDR1 as SNHLY and CDR2 as FYNNEI. This CDR3 region has 14 residues. Here the CDR3 reads CASSERLGGETQYF. The CDR3 coding sequence is TGTGCCAGCAGTGAACGGCTAGGAGGGGAGACCCAGTACTTC. Together with reference TRBV2 and TRBJ2-5, the CDR3 gives the full variable domain: EPEVTQTPSHQVTQMGQEVILRCVPISNHLYFYWYRQILGQKVEFLVSFYNNEISEKSEIFDDQFSVERPDGSNFTLKIRSTKLEDSAMYFCASSERLGGETQYFGPGTRLLVL.

Ten or more counts support this clonotype. The gene calls are TRBV30 and TRBJ2-2, with a tentative D call TRBD2 (5 bases). The CDR3 is 12 amino acids. Germline CDR1 reads GTSNPN; CDR2 reads SVGIG (reference sequence). Trimming took 5 bases from V and 7 from J, leaving 11 bases between them. As DNA, the CDR3 is TGTGCCTGGGCCAGGACTGGCGGGGAGCTGTTTTTT. Amino acid sequence: CAWARTGGELFF. The entire variable domain, with the rest obtained from reference TRBV30 and TRBJ2-2, is as follows: SQTIHQWPATLVQPVGSPLSLECTVEGTSNPNLYWYRQAAGRGLQLLFYSVGIGQISSEVPQNLSASRPQDRQFILSSKKLLLSDSGFYLCAWARTGGELFFGEGSRLTVL.

This clonotype was recorded at least ten times. The chain joins TRBV12-3 or TRBV12-4 to TRBJ1-1; 9 nucleotides line up with TRBD1. CDR3 length: 16 amino acids. Trimming cost V 6 bases and J 0 bases; bases outside gene matches: 8. In nucleotides, the CDR3 is TGTGCCAGCAGCATTAACAGGGGGCCCCTGAACACTGAAGCTTTCTTT. This codes for CASSINRGPLNTEAFF.

This clonotype was counted many times. The chain is built from TRBV5-1 and TRBJ2-7, with 7 bases matching TRBD1. The junction had 6 bases not matched to a gene; V was cut back by 4 bases and J by 2 bases. The CDR3 loop spans 14 amino acids. Germline CDR1 SGHRS, CDR2 YFSETQ. The CDR3 loop is CASSPGQLAYEQYF. The CDR3 DNA reads as TGCGCCAGCAGCCCGGGACAGTTAGCCTACGAGCAGTACTTC.

This clonotype was detected many times. The genes are TRBV6-2 or TRBV6-3 and TRBJ1-5, with D possibly being TRBD1 (5 bases). Per the germline V gene, CDR1 is MNHEY and CDR2 is SVGEGT. The CDR3 consists of 15 residues. Trimming left V 2 bases short and J 6 bases short, with 14 bases between. This CDR3 is CASSYGDRGLQPQHF. The CDR3 DNA sequence: TGTGCCAGCAGTTACGGTGATAGGGGACTTCAGCCCCAGCATTTT.

This clonotype was seen at least ten times. The gene calls are TRBV20-1 and TRBJ2-2, with TRBD2 matching over 12 bases. The CDR3 extends over 14 amino acids. V lost 5 bases, J lost 5 bases, and 3 bases stayed unmatched. Germline CDR1 is DFQATT and CDR2 is SNEGSKA (reference sequence). The CDR3 nucleotides read TGCAGTGCTTTCGGACTAGCGGGAACCGGGGAGCTGTTTTTT. Translation gives CSAFGLAGTGELFF.

This clonotype was recorded many times. This chain uses TRBV6-5 with TRBJ2-7; D perhaps matches TRBD1 (6 bases). The CDR3 covers 15 residues. Trimming stripped 6 bases from V and 2 bases from J, with 17 bases between. Germline V gene data show CDR1 as MNHEY and CDR2 as SVGAGI. For the CDR3, the DNA is TGTGCCAGCAGCAAGGACAGAGTCAAGCCCTACGAGCAGTACTTC. Encoded protein: CASSKDRVKPYEQYF.

There are many counts of this clonotype. The V gene is TRBV27, the J gene TRBJ2-2, with D perhaps assigned TRBD1 or TRBD2 (6 bases each). The CDR3 totals 16 residues. With 7 bases removed from V and 0 bases from J, the gap between germline ends came to 15 bases. In germline, CDR1 is MNHEY, CDR2 SMNVEV (reference sequence). CDR3 sequence reads: CASTELGGANTGELFF. CDR3 nucleotides: TGTGCCAGCACTGAATTGGGGGGCGCGAACACCGGGGAGCTGTTTTTT.

There are many counts of this clonotype. The junction departs from the called germline gene at one end, perhaps through a read error. CDR3: CASGVRDGELFF. The CDR3, as DNA: TGTGCCAGCGGCGTACGCGACGGGGAGCTGTTTTTT. The chain combines TRBV9 with TRBJ2-2; no clear D. This CDR3 has 12 amino acids. Germline V gene sequence: CDR1 SGDLS, CDR2 YYNGEE.

This clonotype showed up many times. The chain employs TRBV19 and TRBJ1-1; D is unresolved. In germline, CDR1 is LNHDA, CDR2 SQIVND (reference sequence). V was clipped by 4 bases and J by 0 bases, with 15 bases between them. The CDR3 has 16 residues. The CDR3 spells CASSRVGGGVNTEAFF. The CDR3 DNA reads as TGTGCCAGTAGTAGGGTCGGCGGTGGGGTGAACACTGAAGCTTTCTTT.

This clonotype was seen many times. Lacking the conserved final phenylalanine or tryptophan, this CDR3 likely reflects a read error. The chain combines TRBV7-2 with TRBJ1-1; no clear D gene. The V end lost 5 bases, the J end lost 0 bases, and 13 bases lay between the germline ends. Germline CDR1 is SGHTA and CDR2 is FQGNSA. CDR3 length: 15 residues. This CDR3 reads CASSQMEGLNTEAFS. The CDR3, as DNA: TGTGCCAGCAGCCAAATGGAGGGCCTGAACACTGAAGCTTTCTCT.

This clonotype was observed many times. The rearrangement joins TRBV28 to TRBJ2-7; D not resolved. Trimming left V 5 bases short and J 4 bases short, with 12 bases between. Germline V lookup: CDR1 MDHEN, CDR2 SYDVKM. This CDR3 has 13 residues. CDR3 sequence: CASSRWERYEQYF. The CDR3 DNA sequence: TGTGCCAGCAGTCGCTGGGAAAGGTACGAGCAGTACTTC.

This clonotype occurred many times. The DNA of the CDR3 is TGTGCCAGCACCGCTCAGGGTCGAAATTCACCCCTCCACTTT. It specifies CASTAQGRNSPLHF. This sequence joins TRBV27 and TRBJ1-6; maybe TRBD1 (5 bases). The CDR3 has 14 amino acids. Trimming removed 7 bases at V and 7 bases at J, with 14 bases between. Germline CDR1 is MNHEY and CDR2 is SMNVEV (reference sequence).